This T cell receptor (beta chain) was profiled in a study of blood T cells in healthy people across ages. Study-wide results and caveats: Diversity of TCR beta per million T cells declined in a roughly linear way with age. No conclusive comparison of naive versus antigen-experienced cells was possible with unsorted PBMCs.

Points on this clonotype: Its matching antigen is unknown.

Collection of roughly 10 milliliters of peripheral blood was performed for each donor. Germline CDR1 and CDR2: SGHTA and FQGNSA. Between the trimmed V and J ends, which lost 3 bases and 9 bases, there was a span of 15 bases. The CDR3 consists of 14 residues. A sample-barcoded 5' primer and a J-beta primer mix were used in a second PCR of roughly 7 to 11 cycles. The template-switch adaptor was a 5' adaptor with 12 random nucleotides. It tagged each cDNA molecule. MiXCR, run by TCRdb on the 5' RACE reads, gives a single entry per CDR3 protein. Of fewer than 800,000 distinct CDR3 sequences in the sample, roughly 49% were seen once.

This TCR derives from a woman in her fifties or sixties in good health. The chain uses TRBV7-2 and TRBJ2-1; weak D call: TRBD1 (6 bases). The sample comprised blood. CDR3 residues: CASSLDSGQREQFF. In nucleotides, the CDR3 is TGTGCCAGCAGCTTGGACAGTGGACAGCGTGAGCAGTTCTTC.